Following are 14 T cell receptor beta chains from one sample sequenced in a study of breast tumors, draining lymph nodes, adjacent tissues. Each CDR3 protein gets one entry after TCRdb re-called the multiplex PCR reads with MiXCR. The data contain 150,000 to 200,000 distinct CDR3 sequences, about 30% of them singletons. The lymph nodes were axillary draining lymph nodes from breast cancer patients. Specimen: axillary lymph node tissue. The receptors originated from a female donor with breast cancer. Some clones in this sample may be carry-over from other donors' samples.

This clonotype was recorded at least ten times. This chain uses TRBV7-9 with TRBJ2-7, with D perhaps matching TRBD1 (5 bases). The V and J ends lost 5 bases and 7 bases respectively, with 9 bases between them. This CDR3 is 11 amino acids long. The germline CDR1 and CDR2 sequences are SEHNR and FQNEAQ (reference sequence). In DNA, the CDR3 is TGTGCCAGCAGCGCAGGGCAAGAGCAGTACTTC. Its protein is CASSAGQEQYF.

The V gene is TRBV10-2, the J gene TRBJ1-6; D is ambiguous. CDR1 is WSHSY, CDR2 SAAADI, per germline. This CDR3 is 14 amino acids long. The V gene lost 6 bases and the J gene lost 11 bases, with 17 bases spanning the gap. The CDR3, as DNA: TGCGCCAGCAGCCTACGAGGGCATAACCCACCCCTCCACTTT. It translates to CASSLRGHNPPLHF.

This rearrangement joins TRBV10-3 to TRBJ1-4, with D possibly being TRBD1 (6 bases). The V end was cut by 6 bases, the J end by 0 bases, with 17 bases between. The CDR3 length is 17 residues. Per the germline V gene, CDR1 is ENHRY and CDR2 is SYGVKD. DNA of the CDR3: TGTGCCATCAGGCCCTTCCGGGACACCACAACTAATGAAAAACTGTTTTTT. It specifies CAIRPFRDTTTNEKLFF.

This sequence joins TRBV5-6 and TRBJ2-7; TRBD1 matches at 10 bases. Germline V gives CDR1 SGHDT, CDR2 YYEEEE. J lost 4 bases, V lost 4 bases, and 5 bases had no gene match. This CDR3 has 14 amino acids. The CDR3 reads CASSRQGATYEQYF. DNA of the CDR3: TGTGCCAGCAGCCGACAGGGGGCGACGTACGAGCAGTACTTC.

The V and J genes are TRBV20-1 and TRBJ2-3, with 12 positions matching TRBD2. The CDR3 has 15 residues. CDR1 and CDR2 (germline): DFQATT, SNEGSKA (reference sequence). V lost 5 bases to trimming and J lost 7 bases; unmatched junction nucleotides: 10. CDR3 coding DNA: TGCAGTGCTCCCCTAGCGGGAGGGGGCACGAATACGCAGTATTTT. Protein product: CSAPLAGGGTNTQYF.

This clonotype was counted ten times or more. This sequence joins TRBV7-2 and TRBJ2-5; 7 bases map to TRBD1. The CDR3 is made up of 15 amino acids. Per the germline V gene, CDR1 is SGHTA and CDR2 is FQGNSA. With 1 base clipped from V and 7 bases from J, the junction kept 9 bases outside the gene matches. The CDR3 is CASSLEGARAATQYF. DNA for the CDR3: TGTGCCAGCAGCTTAGAGGGGGCCAGGGCGGCGACCCAGTACTTC. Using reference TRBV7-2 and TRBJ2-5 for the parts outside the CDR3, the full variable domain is GAGVSQSPSNKVTEKGKDVELRCDPISGHTALYWYRQSLGQGLEFLIYFQGNSAPDKSGLPSDRFSAERTGGSVSTLTIQRTQQEDSAVYLCASSLEGARAATQYFGPGTRLLVL.

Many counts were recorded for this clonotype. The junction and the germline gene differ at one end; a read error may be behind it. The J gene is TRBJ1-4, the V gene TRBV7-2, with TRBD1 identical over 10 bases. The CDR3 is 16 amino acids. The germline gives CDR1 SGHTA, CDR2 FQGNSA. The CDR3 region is CASSPGTGVINEELFF. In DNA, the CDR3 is TGTGCCAGCAGCCCTGGGACAGGGGTAATCAATGAAGAACTGTTTTTT.

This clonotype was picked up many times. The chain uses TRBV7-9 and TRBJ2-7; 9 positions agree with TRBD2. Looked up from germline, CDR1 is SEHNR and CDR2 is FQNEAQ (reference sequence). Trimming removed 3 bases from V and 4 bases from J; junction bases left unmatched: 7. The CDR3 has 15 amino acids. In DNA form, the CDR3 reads TGTGCCAGCAGCTTTCCTACGGGACTAGCTTACGAGCAGTACTTC. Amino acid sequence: CASSFPTGLAYEQYF.

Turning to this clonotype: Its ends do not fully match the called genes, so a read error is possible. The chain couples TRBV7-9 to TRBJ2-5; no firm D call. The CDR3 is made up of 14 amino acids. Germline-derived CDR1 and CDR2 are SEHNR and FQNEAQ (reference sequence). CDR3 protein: CASSYPMVEEPQYF. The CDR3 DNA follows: TGTGCCAGCAGCTACCCGATGGTCGAAGAGCCCCAGTACTTC.

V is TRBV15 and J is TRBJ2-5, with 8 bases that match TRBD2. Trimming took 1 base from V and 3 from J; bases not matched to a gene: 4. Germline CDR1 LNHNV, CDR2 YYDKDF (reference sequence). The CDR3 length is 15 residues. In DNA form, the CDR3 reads TGTGCCACCAGCAGAGGGGAGGGACTAGAAGAGACCCAGTACTTC. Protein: CATSRGEGLEETQYF.

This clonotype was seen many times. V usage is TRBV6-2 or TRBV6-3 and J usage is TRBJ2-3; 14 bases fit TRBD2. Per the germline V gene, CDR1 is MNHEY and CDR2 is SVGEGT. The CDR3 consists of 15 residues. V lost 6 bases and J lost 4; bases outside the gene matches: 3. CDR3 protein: CASRPGLAGADTQYF. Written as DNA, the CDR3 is TGTGCCAGCAGACCGGGACTAGCGGGGGCAGATACGCAGTATTTT.

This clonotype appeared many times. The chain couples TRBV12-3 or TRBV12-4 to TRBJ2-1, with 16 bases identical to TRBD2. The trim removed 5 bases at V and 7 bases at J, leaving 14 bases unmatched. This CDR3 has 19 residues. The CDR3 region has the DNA TGTGCCAGCAGTCTCACACTTGGGACTAGCGGGGGGGCCTCGAATGAGCAGTTCTTC. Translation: CASSLTLGTSGGASNEQFF.

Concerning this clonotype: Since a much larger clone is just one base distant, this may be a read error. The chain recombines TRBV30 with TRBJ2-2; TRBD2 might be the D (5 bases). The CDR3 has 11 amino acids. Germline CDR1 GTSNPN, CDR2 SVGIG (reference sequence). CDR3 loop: CAWSQPGELSF. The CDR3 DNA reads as TGTGCCTGGAGCCAACCCGGGGAGCTGTCTTTT.

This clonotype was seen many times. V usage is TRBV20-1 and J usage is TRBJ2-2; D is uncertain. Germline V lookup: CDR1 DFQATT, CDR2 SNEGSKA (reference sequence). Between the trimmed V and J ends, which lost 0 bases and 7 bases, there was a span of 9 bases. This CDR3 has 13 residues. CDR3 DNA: TGCAGTGCTAGAGATCGGTTGGGCGGGGAGCTGTTTTTT. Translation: CSARDRLGGELFF.